The T cell receptor beta chain under discussion was sequenced for a study of T cell responses to AZD1222 COVID-19 vaccine. Assay used: immunoSEQ multiplex PCR; TCRdb lists only in-frame clones, some missing. The table lists about 120,000 clones, 75% to 95% of them singletons. The sequence came from an adult in good health. This material consisted of peripheral blood, taken on day 0 of AZD1222 vaccination.

In DNA, the CDR3 is TGTGCCAGCAGCTTGAATGAGGCCAGGGGGTGGACTGAAGCTTTCTTT. It translates to CASSLNEARGWTEAFF. V usage is TRBV5-4 and J usage is TRBJ1-1; 7 nucleotides line up with TRBD1. The V gene's germline CDR1 is SGHNT and CDR2 YYREEE (reference sequence). J was trimmed by 5 bases and V by 1 base; bases with no gene match: 11. This CDR3 is 16 amino acids long. Looking up the rest from reference TRBV5-4 and TRBJ1-1 gives the full variable domain: ETGVTQSPTHLIKTRGQQVTLRCSSQSGHNTVSWYQQALGQGPQFIFQYYREEENGRGNFPPRFSGLQFPNYSSELNVNALELDDSALYLCASSLNEARGWTEAFFGQGTRLTVV.